This T cell receptor beta chain was sequenced for a study of regulatory T cells in long-lasting Graves disease. General study points: Comparison showed that persistent patients shared more public clonotypes (roughly 2,700) than new patients (approximately 870). Persistent disease was associated with favored TRBV28 usage and with favored use of TRBJ1-2 and TRBJ2-5.

This clonotype came up a few times. What it recognizes is unknown. Germline V CDR1 and CDR2: SGHRS, YFSETQ. The CDR3 has 14 residues. With 5 bases removed from V and 3 bases from J, the gap between germline ends came to 14 bases. Library construction for TCR beta used iRepertoire HTBI primers and Arm-PCR of CDR3 regions. TCRdb re-derived calls from the multiplex PCR reads in MiXCR, one entry per CDR3 protein. The table lists a few hundred thousand distinct CDR3 sequences, about 20% of them singletons, with around 12% in the top ten. Described time point: persistent/refractory GD, antithyroid drugs over 5 years with positive TRAb. From PBMCs, RNA was extracted and then used to make the TCR library.

The TCR sequence derives from a female donor with Graves disease. Material: peripheral blood mononuclear cells (PBMCs), obtained when the disease was refractory, from a patient treated with antithyroid drugs. The chain links TRBV5-1 to TRBJ1-1, with a possible D match to TRBD1 (5 bases). The CDR3 region is CASRQWVGDTEAFF. The CDR3 coding sequence is TGCGCCAGCAGGCAGTGGGTGGGGGACACTGAAGCTTTCTTT.